Each of the 32 T cell receptor beta chains below was sequenced from the same sample in a study of Graves' ophthalmopathy and Graves' hyperthyroidism. Amplification from RNA transcripts yielded the TCR beta CDR3 regions. First-round RT-PCR employed HTBI primers, with a second-round multiplex PCR after it. TCRdb analysed the multiplex PCR reads with MiXCR anew, one entry per CDR3 protein. The table records roughly 700,000 distinct CDR3 sequences, roughly 40% of them present only once. Source material: peripheral blood. All receptors derive from an adult man with Graves' ophthalmopathy.

The V call is TRBV11-1, the J call TRBJ2-7; 7 bases are shared with TRBD2. Germline CDR1 SGHAT, CDR2 FQDESV (reference sequence). The CDR3 has 15 amino acids. With V trimmed by 11 bases and J by 6 bases, 19 bases remained unmatched. The chain's CDR3 is CAWSVTRGPGGEQYF. In DNA, the CDR3 is TGTGCCTGGAGTGTAACCCGGGGACCGGGGGGCGAGCAGTACTTC.

This clonotype was observed a few times. The chain has TRBV24-1 and TRBJ2-7, with TRBD1 matching 7 bases. CDR1 and CDR2 (germline): KGHDR, SFDVKD. This CDR3 region has 15 residues. With V trimmed by 5 bases and J by 7 bases, 13 bases remained unmatched. CDR3 protein: CATSGRQGQVGEQYF. In nucleotides, the CDR3 is TGTGCCACCAGTGGCCGACAGGGTCAGGTGGGGGAGCAGTACTTC.

This chain connects TRBV29-1 to TRBJ1-1; 9 bases fit TRBD1. The germline gives CDR1 SQVTM, CDR2 ANQGSEA. The V segment lost 7 bases and the J segment 1 base; nucleotides outside the gene matches: 7. The CDR3 has 14 amino acids. The CDR3 DNA sequence: TGCAGCGGTCGGGACAGGGTGAAGAACACTGAAGCTTTCTTT. It is translated as CSGRDRVKNTEAFF.

This clonotype was recorded at least ten times. The chain carries TRBV10-3 and TRBJ1-4; D unresolved. CDR3 length equals 14 residues. CDR1 and CDR2 from the germline V gene are ENHRY and SYGVKD. The V and J ends lost 4 bases and 8 bases respectively, with 14 bases between them. The DNA of the CDR3 is TGTGCCATCAGTGTTGGAGGCGGTGGGGAAAAACTGTTTTTT. Its translation is CAISVGGGGEKLFF.

This clonotype turned up a few times. The chain combines TRBV7-9 with TRBJ2-7; D not resolved. The V end lost 0 bases, the J end lost 2 bases, and 20 bases lay between the germline ends. In germline, CDR1 is SEHNR, CDR2 FQNEAQ (reference sequence). This CDR3 spans 18 amino acids. As DNA, the CDR3 is TGTGCCAGCAGCTTAGCTATGGGCGCGGCCGACGCCCCCTACGAGCAGTACTTC. Translation gives CASSLAMGAADAPYEQYF. The full variable domain, rest sourced from reference TRBV7-9 and TRBJ2-7, is DTGVSQNPRHKITKRGQNVTFRCDPISEHNRLYWYRQTLGQGPEFLTYFQNEAQLEKSRLLSDRFSAERPKGSFSTLEIQRTEQGDSAMYLCASSLAMGAADAPYEQYFGPGTRLTVT.

The chain uses TRBV29-1 and TRBJ2-7; 11 bases agree with TRBD1. CDR3 length: 13 residues. Germline V lookup: CDR1 SQVTM, CDR2 ANQGSEA. With V trimmed by 7 bases and J by 7 bases, 9 bases remained unmatched. This CDR3 is CSGVGQGAREQYF. The DNA of the CDR3 is TGCAGCGGGGTTGGACAGGGGGCGAGGGAGCAGTACTTC.

A remark on this clonotype: One junction end disagrees with the germline gene, perhaps due to a read error. This chain connects TRBV24-1 to TRBJ1-5; TRBD1 aligns across 7 bases. Germline CDR1 KGHDR, CDR2 SFDVKD. CDR3 length: 16 residues. CDR3 bases: TGTGCCAGCAGTGAAAACCCCGGGACAGTAAATCAGCCCCAGCATTTT. Protein: CASSENPGTVNQPQHF.

J is TRBJ2-2 and V is TRBV5-1, with D unclear. The CDR3 totals 16 residues. Germline CDR1 is SGHRS and CDR2 is YFSETQ. The V gene lost 4 bases and the J gene lost 1 base, with 14 bases spanning the gap. The CDR3 nucleotides are TGCGCCAGCAGCCGTGCTAATCCCTTGAACACCGGGGAGCTGTTTTTT. Its protein is CASSRANPLNTGELFF.

This chain joins TRBV20-1 and TRBJ2-5, with 9 bases aligning to TRBD1. Losses at the gene ends were 4 bases for V and 5 bases for J; bases not matched to a gene: 5. The CDR3 extends over 13 amino acids. Germline-derived CDR1 and CDR2 are DFQATT and SNEGSKA (reference sequence). The CDR3 sequence: CSATLTGGETQYF. In DNA, the CDR3 is TGCAGTGCTACGTTGACAGGGGGGGAGACCCAGTACTTC.

A word on this clonotype: Since a much larger clone is just one base distant, this may be a read error. In this CDR3 the conserved last residue, phenylalanine or tryptophan, is missing, so a read error is likely. This sequence joins TRBV10-3 and TRBJ1-1; D call uncertain. V lost 10 bases and J lost 0, with 9 bases in between. This CDR3 region has 12 residues. Germline-derived CDR1 and CDR2 are ENHRY and SYGVKD. The CDR3 DNA follows: TGTGCCAGTCCGAACATGAACACTGAAGCTTTCCTT. Its translation is CASPNMNTEAFL.

The V call is TRBV2, the J call TRBJ1-6; possible D gene TRBD1, 6 bases. CDR1 SNHLY and CDR2 FYNNEI come from the germline V gene. The CDR3 spans 14 residues. Trimming removed 7 bases from V and 7 bases from J, with 14 bases in between. The CDR3 DNA reads as TGTGCCAGCAACCATGGGGGCAGGAATTCACCCCTCCACTTT. As protein: CASNHGGRNSPLHF.

This clonotype appeared many times. The chain recombines TRBV7-2 with TRBJ1-6, with TRBD1 as a possible D gene (6 bases). The CDR3 spans 15 residues. With 6 bases removed from V and 2 bases from J, the gap between germline ends came to 11 bases. From germline, CDR1 is SGHTA and CDR2 FQGNSA. DNA of the CDR3: TGTGCCAGCAGAAGACAGGTTACCTATAATTCACCCCTCCACTTT. This sequence encodes CASRRQVTYNSPLHF.

The J gene is TRBJ1-5, the V gene TRBV20-1, with a weak D call TRBD1 (6 bases). The germline V gene encodes CDR1 DFQATT and CDR2 SNEGSKA (reference sequence). The germline V and J ends were trimmed by 0 bases and 4 bases, with 13 bases remaining between them. The CDR3 runs 15 residues. DNA for the CDR3: TGCAGTGCTAGAGATTGGGGGGCGCGGAATCAGCCCCAGCATTTT. This codes for CSARDWGARNQPQHF.

This clonotype has only a few counts. The chain employs TRBV20-1 and TRBJ2-2; no reliable D call. The germline V gene has CDR1 DFQATT and CDR2 SNEGSKA (reference sequence). V was pared by 6 bases and J by 1 base, with 12 bases between. CDR3 length: 14 residues. DNA of the CDR3: TGCAGTGCCCCCAGATATCAGAACACCGGGGAGCTGTTTTTT. As protein: CSAPRYQNTGELFF.

The chain links TRBV7-9 to TRBJ1-4; D possibly corresponds to TRBD1 (5 bases). The germline gives CDR1 SEHNR, CDR2 FQNEAQ (reference sequence). The CDR3 consists of 18 residues. V shed 6 bases and J shed 1 base, with 21 bases lying between them. DNA for the CDR3: TGTGCCAGCAGAATAGGCACGAGGGGAGGTATAACTAATGAAAAACTGTTTTTT. Its protein product is CASRIGTRGGITNEKLFF.

The chain carries TRBV7-9 and TRBJ2-7, with a weak D call TRBD1 (6 bases). V gave up 4 bases and J gave up 0 bases, with 13 bases separating them. This CDR3 has 15 residues. Germline V gene sequence: CDR1 SEHNR, CDR2 FQNEAQ (reference sequence). The CDR3 nucleotides are TGTGCCAGCAGCTCACCGTCAGGGGACTCCTACGAGCAGTACTTC. Translating gives CASSSPSGDSYEQYF.

The V call is TRBV25-1, the J call TRBJ2-2; D possibly corresponds to TRBD2 (5 bases). V was clipped by 4 bases and J by 4 bases, with 16 bases between them. This CDR3 is built from 16 residues. Germline values: CDR1 MGHDK, CDR2 SYGVNS. The CDR3 nucleotides read TGTGCCAGCAGTGCTAGAGAGCCTGGAGGCACCGGGGAGCTGTTTTTT. Its translation: CASSAREPGGTGELFF.

The V and J genes are TRBV7-9 and TRBJ1-6, with D tentatively TRBD1 (5 bases). Between the trimmed V and J ends, which lost 5 bases and 3 bases, there was a span of 17 bases. Per germline, CDR1 SEHNR and CDR2 FQNEAQ (reference sequence). The CDR3 runs 17 residues. CDR3: CASSLLIGADYNSPLHF. Written as DNA, the CDR3 is TGTGCCAGCAGCCTACTTATTGGGGCTGACTATAATTCACCCCTCCACTTT.

The rearrangement links TRBV25-1 to TRBJ2-3, with no clear D. Germline CDR1 reads MGHDK; CDR2 reads SYGVNS. Trimming shortened V by 1 base and J by 3 bases, and 17 bases separated the two germline ends. The CDR3 covers 17 residues. The CDR3 reads CASSESRLGLSTDTQYF. As DNA, the CDR3 is TGTGCCAGCAGTGAATCCCGATTAGGGCTAAGTACAGATACGCAGTATTTT.

This clonotype was seen ten or more times. This chain joins TRBV15 and TRBJ2-7; weak D call: TRBD2 (5 bases). The CDR3 sequence is 16 residues long. CDR1 and CDR2 (germline): LNHNV, YYDKDF (reference sequence). V shed 0 bases and J shed 0 bases, with 12 bases lying between them. CDR3 in amino acids: CATSRDAAVSSYEQYF. DNA for the CDR3: TGTGCCACCAGCAGAGATGCAGCGGTTAGCTCCTACGAGCAGTACTTC.

This clonotype has just one count. The V and J genes are TRBV25-1 and TRBJ1-6; 8 bases fit TRBD1. The CDR3 is 14 amino acids. The J segment lost 9 bases and the V segment lost 6 bases, leaving 7 bases of the junction unmatched. The germline V gene encodes CDR1 MGHDK and CDR2 SYGVNS. The CDR3 DNA sequence: TGTGCCAGCAGGGGGACAGGAGAATTTTCACCCCTCCACTTT. Translating gives CASRGTGEFSPLHF. Together with reference TRBV25-1 and TRBJ1-6, the CDR3 gives the full variable domain: EADIYQTPRYLVIGTGKKITLECSQTMGHDKMYWYQQDPGMELHLIHYSYGVNSTEKGDLSSESTVSRIRTEHFPLTLESARPSHTSQYLCASRGTGEFSPLHFGNGTRLTVT.

This clonotype has just a few counts. This may be a read error, as it is one base from a much larger clone. The chain recombines TRBV7-2 with TRBJ2-7; D unresolved. Germline CDR1 and CDR2: SGHTA and FQGNSA. The CDR3 contains 11 residues. This CDR3 reads CVSSLHNEQYF. DNA of the CDR3: TGTGTCAGCAGCTTACACAACGAGCAGTACTTC. The variable domain in full, with the rest retrieved from reference TRBV7-2 and TRBJ2-7, is GAGVSQSPSNKVTEKGKDVELRCDPISGHTALYWYRQSLGQGLEFLIYFQGNSAPDKSGLPSDRFSAERTGGSVSTLTIQRTQQEDSAVYLCVSSLHNEQYFGPGTRLTVT.

V is TRBV5-8 and J is TRBJ1-2, with D tentatively TRBD1 (5 bases). The CDR3 spans 14 residues. Trimming stripped 3 bases from V and 3 bases from J, with 12 bases between. The germline V gene has CDR1 SGHTS and CDR2 YDEGEE. The CDR3 nucleotides read TGTGCCAGCAGCTGGGATCGGGACTACTATGGCTACACCTTC. Protein sequence: CASSWDRDYYGYTF.

As concerns this clonotype: The CDR3 carries no conserved terminal phenylalanine or tryptophan, so it likely arises from a read error. In nucleotides, the CDR3 is TGTGCCAGCTCATTTTCGGAGAATTCACCCCTCCACTCT. Translation: CASSFSENSPLHS. The gene calls are TRBV2 and TRBJ1-6; D uncertain. CDR1 and CDR2 (germline): SNHLY, FYNNEI. Trimming took 8 bases from V and 7 from J, leaving 12 bases between them. CDR3 length: 13 amino acids.

This chain joins TRBV7-9 and TRBJ1-5; D is undetermined. Deletions cut 5 bases from V and 4 bases from J, with 15 bases between. CDR3 size: 15 residues. Per the germline V gene, CDR1 is SEHNR and CDR2 is FQNEAQ (reference sequence). CDR3 protein: CASSRQITENQPQHF. CDR3 coding DNA: TGTGCCAGCAGCCGTCAGATAACCGAGAATCAGCCCCAGCATTTT.

Regarding this clonotype: With a much larger clone just one base away, this may be a read error. The gene calls are TRBV6-1 and TRBJ1-6; tentative D call: TRBD1 (6 bases). The CDR3 runs 14 residues. CDR1 and CDR2 (germline): MNHNS, SASEGT. CDR3 DNA: TGTGCCAGCAGTTCGTGGACAGCCAATTCACCCCTCGACTTT. It encodes CASSSWTANSPLDF.

With respect to this clonotype: At one of its ends the junction is not consistent with the germline gene, which may arise from a read error. The chain carries TRBV14 and TRBJ1-4, with TRBD1 identical over 11 bases. This CDR3 spans 14 amino acids. Germline values: CDR1 SGHDN, CDR2 FVKESK. Here the CDR3 reads CASSLGTGGEKLVF. DNA of the CDR3: TGCGCCAGCAGCTTGGGGACAGGGGGTGAAAAACTGGTTTTT.

This clonotype was seen ten or more times. The V and J genes are TRBV7-2 and TRBJ1-6, with D possibly TRBD1 on 6 matching bases. The V and J ends lost 5 bases and 7 bases respectively, with 12 bases between them. CDR1 and CDR2 (germline): SGHTA, FQGNSA. The CDR3 sequence is 14 residues long. DNA of the CDR3: TGTGCCAGCAGCGTAGGACAGCCGAATTCACCCCTCCACTTT. This encodes CASSVGQPNSPLHF.

This chain connects TRBV7-2 to TRBJ2-5, with 13 bases lining up with TRBD2. This CDR3 spans 16 amino acids. CDR1 and CDR2 (germline): SGHTA, FQGNSA. The ends lost 5 bases at V and 5 bases at J; junction bases unmatched: 8. The CDR3 DNA sequence: TGTGCCAGCAGCCAGACACTAGCGGGAGGGATGGAGACCCAGTACTTC. Amino acids: CASSQTLAGGMETQYF.

This clonotype occurred a few times. This chain uses TRBV19 with TRBJ2-2; D is unresolved. CDR1 LNHDA and CDR2 SQIVND come from the germline V gene (reference sequence). There are 14 residues in the CDR3. Between the trimmed V and J ends, which lost 2 bases and 3 bases, there was a span of 7 bases. CDR3 sequence reads: CASSISVDTGELFF. In DNA form, the CDR3 reads TGTGCCAGTAGTATATCGGTTGACACCGGGGAGCTGTTTTTT.

This clonotype was seen a few times. The genes are TRBV29-1 and TRBJ2-7; D might be TRBD2 (7 bases). Germline CDR1 and CDR2: SQVTM and ANQGSEA. V was cut by 8 bases and J by 7 bases, with 18 bases left in between. The CDR3 spans 12 residues. As DNA, the CDR3 is TGCAGCTCCCGGGGGGCCCGGAGGGAGCAGTACTTC. It is translated as CSSRGARREQYF.

The genes are TRBV2 and TRBJ1-5; D not resolved. Germline V lookup: CDR1 SNHLY, CDR2 FYNNEI. The CDR3 extends over 12 amino acids. Trimming stripped 8 bases from V and 11 bases from J, with 16 bases between. CDR3 in amino acids: CASGKIQETQHF. Written as DNA, the CDR3 is TGTGCCAGCGGGAAGATCCAAGAGACCCAGCATTTT.